This T cell receptor beta chain originates from a study of technical replicates of blood from a handful of donors (dated by TCRdb to 2017 to 2019). Concerning this clone itself: This clone's antigen is unknown. The input lacks base qualities; no much larger clone sits a single base away.

V is shortened by 0 bases, J by 0 bases, and the region joining them spans 9 bases. The CDR3, cysteine through phenylalanine, is 15 amino acids long. Just CDR3 DNA is preserved here, 45 bases in frame from base 1. CDR1 and CDR2 are drawn from the germline V gene: LGHNA, YNFKEQ. The library came from the immunoSEQ multiplex PCR assay. Sourced from immuneACCESS, this table was stored by TCRdb with only in-frame sequences that have V and J called. A share of the clones is absent; for the studies checked, an unresolved V gene accounts for under half, and the remainder has no known explanation. Counted in this sample were about 49,000 clones; 80% to 95% of them appeared once. The ten largest clones take up about 3.6% of the sample.

The sequenced sample consisted of PBMCs. This sequence originates from a human donor in good health. Some clones in this sample may be carry-over from other donors' samples. This chain joins TRBV4-2 to TRBJ2-7, with no confident D gene call. The nucleotides are TGTGCCAGCAGCCAAGAAACGTCCAGCTCCTACGAGCAGTACTTC. It translates as CASSQETSSSYEQYF.